The source of this TCR beta chain is a study of T cell repertoires in cytomegalovirus infection. Study overall: It was recently identified HLA-C-restricted and well-studied HLA-B-restricted CMV epitopes that the study used.

The CDR3 sequence is 13 residues long. The V gene lost 5 bases and the J gene lost 4 bases, with 11 bases spanning the gap. Germline CDR1 and CDR2: SGHNT and YENEEA. TCRdb re-called the reads with MiXCR, one entry per CDR3 protein. The sample holds approximately 340,000 distinct CDR3 sequences, about 27% seen once. As concerns this clonotype: What it binds is unknown.

This TCR derives from a human donor in good health (CMV status not recorded). Some clones in this sample may be carry-over from other donors' samples. This specimen consisted of cultured PBMCs, obtained from culture after CMV antigen stimulation. This chain connects TRBV11-3 to TRBJ2-5; TRBD2 is a possible D gene (6 bases). The CDR3 nucleotides are TGTGCCAGCAGCACCGGGAGTGGAGAGACCCAGTACTTC. Translated: CASSTGSGETQYF.